Each of the 20 T cell receptor beta chains below was sequenced from the same sample in a study of early T cells in non-severe SARS-CoV-2 infection. TCRdb reanalysed the 5' RACE reads using MiXCR and keeps one entry per CDR3 protein. Among more than 75,000 distinct CDR3 sequences listed, roughly 13% were seen once. The sample consisted of whole blood. The receptors shown here come from an adult who was a healthcare worker with PCR-confirmed SARS-CoV-2 infection or an uninfected control (not recorded which).

The chain links TRBV2 to TRBJ1-1; no clear D gene. The V end was cut by 7 bases, the J end by 9 bases, with 12 bases between. From germline, CDR1 is SNHLY and CDR2 FYNNEI. The CDR3 totals 11 residues. CDR3 sequence reads: CASKYTRKAFF. Here the CDR3 DNA reads TGTGCCAGCAAGTATACCCGTAAAGCTTTCTTT.

The genes are TRBV9 and TRBJ2-3, with 11 bases that match TRBD2. The trim removed 4 bases at V and 7 bases at J, leaving 8 bases unmatched. Germline CDR1 and CDR2: SGDLS and YYNGEE. CDR3 length: 15 amino acids. CDR3 in amino acids: CASSPSGTSGYTQYF. For the CDR3, the DNA is TGTGCCAGCAGCCCAAGCGGGACTAGCGGTTATACGCAGTATTTT.

This clonotype was seen repeatedly, ten times or more. CDR3 sequence: CASSEPRTAITTLHF. The CDR3 DNA sequence: TGTGCCAGCAGTGAACCCAGGACAGCAATAACAACCCTCCACTTT. The V and J genes are TRBV6-1 and TRBJ1-6; possibly TRBD1 for D (6 bases). Germline-derived CDR1 and CDR2 are MNHNS and SASEGT. The CDR3 is made up of 15 amino acids. The germline V and J ends were trimmed by 2 bases and 14 bases, with 19 bases remaining between them.

This clonotype came up a few times. This chain's CDR3 is CASSSWGTLSFF. CDR3 DNA: TGTGCCAGCAGCTCATGGGGGACGTTGAGTTTCTTT. The gene calls are TRBV27 and TRBJ1-1; maybe TRBD1 (5 bases). The CDR3 consists of 12 residues. V gave up 6 bases and J gave up 13 bases, with 18 bases separating them. From germline, CDR1 is MNHEY and CDR2 SMNVEV (reference sequence).

This clonotype was observed a handful of times. The rearrangement links TRBV20-1 to TRBJ1-1; maybe TRBD1 (5 bases). CDR3 length: 13 amino acids. Deletions cut 1 base from V and 6 bases from J, with 12 bases between. Germline CDR1 reads DFQATT; CDR2 reads SNEGSKA (reference sequence). CDR3 nucleotides: TGCAGTGCTAGAGGACAGTTCGGGGCTGAAGCTTTCTTT. Translating it yields CSARGQFGAEAFF.

The sample holds a few counts of this clonotype. J is TRBJ2-1 and V is TRBV30; 10 bases are shared with TRBD2. In germline, CDR1 is GTSNPN, CDR2 SVGIG (reference sequence). The V and J ends lost 3 bases and 6 bases, in that order; junction bases with no gene match: 8. There are 15 residues in the CDR3. For the CDR3, the DNA is TGTGCCTGGAGGCCCCGACTAGCGGGCACCAATGAGCAGTTCTTC. It translates to CAWRPRLAGTNEQFF. The full variable domain, rest sourced from reference TRBV30 and TRBJ2-1, is SQTIHQWPATLVQPVGSPLSLECTVEGTSNPNLYWYRQAAGRGLQLLFYSVGIGQISSEVPQNLSASRPQDRQFILSSKKLLLSDSGFYLCAWRPRLAGTNEQFFGPGTRLTVL.

This clonotype was counted only a few times. The gene calls are TRBV11-1 and TRBJ1-3, with 7 bases that match TRBD1. Germline CDR1 and CDR2: SGHAT and FQDESV (reference sequence). CDR3 length: 14 amino acids. V was clipped by 7 bases and J by 0 bases; unmatched bases: 3. The CDR3 region is CASTGTVSGNTIYF. CDR3 sequence (DNA): TGTGCCAGCACCGGGACAGTCTCTGGAAACACCATATATTTT.

The CDR3 coding sequence is TGTGCCATCAGTGAGGTGAACACTGAAGCTTTCTTT. Its translation: CAISEVNTEAFF. The rearrangement joins TRBV10-3 to TRBJ1-1; D uncertain. The CDR3 is 12 residues long. Trimming pared 2 bases from V and 0 bases from J, leaving 1 base between. Germline lookup yields CDR1 ENHRY and CDR2 SYGVKD.

The rearrangement uses TRBV27 and TRBJ1-5; maybe TRBD1 (5 bases). CDR1 and CDR2 from the germline V gene are MNHEY and SMNVEV (reference sequence). The CDR3 covers 15 residues. V was pared by 6 bases and J by 4 bases, with 16 bases between. For the CDR3, the DNA is TGTGCCAGCAGCGGGACGGGGGTAAGAAATCAGCCCCAGCATTTT. This translates into CASSGTGVRNQPQHF.

This clonotype was picked up a small number of times. J is TRBJ2-1 and V is TRBV5-1; D is perhaps TRBD1 (5 bases). Between the trimmed V and J ends, which lost 4 bases and 8 bases, there was a span of 22 bases. Germline lookup yields CDR1 SGHRS and CDR2 YFSETQ. The CDR3 totals 16 residues. CDR3 region: CASSPAQGRVSDEQFF. CDR3 nucleotide sequence: TGCGCCAGCAGCCCCGCTCAGGGTCGCGTAAGCGATGAGCAGTTCTTC.

This clonotype was found a few times. This chain links TRBV27 with TRBJ1-4; D gene uncertain. Trimming shortened V by 0 bases and J by 3 bases, and 14 bases separated the two germline ends. The CDR3 consists of 17 residues. The germline CDR1 and CDR2 sequences are MNHEY and SMNVEV (reference sequence). The CDR3 here is CASSLSPSLSPNEKLFF. The CDR3 bases are TGTGCCAGCAGTTTATCCCCCAGTTTATCTCCTAATGAAAAACTGTTTTTT.

CDR3 in amino acids: CATSDPRPGLTDTQYF. Written as DNA, the CDR3 is TGTGCCACCAGTGACCCCCGACCGGGGCTCACAGATACGCAGTATTTT. V usage is TRBV24-1 and J usage is TRBJ2-3; D may be TRBD1 or TRBD2 (5 bases each). The CDR3 is 16 amino acids. Germline V gene sequence: CDR1 KGHDR, CDR2 SFDVKD. Trimming cost V 4 bases and J 2 bases, with 15 bases left between them.

The rearrangement uses TRBV24-1 and TRBJ2-2; perhaps D is TRBD1 or TRBD2 (5 bases each). This CDR3 is 13 amino acids long. The germline gives CDR1 KGHDR, CDR2 SFDVKD. Trimming shortened V by 9 bases and J by 4 bases, and 11 bases separated the two germline ends. The CDR3 nucleotides are TGTGCCACCGCGACGGGGACCACCGGGGAGCTGTTTTTT. Protein sequence: CATATGTTGELFF.

The gene calls are TRBV12-3 or TRBV12-4 and TRBJ1-4, with D tentatively TRBD1 (5 bases). This CDR3 comprises 15 residues. The V end was cut by 4 bases, the J end by 10 bases, with 19 bases between. The CDR3 protein is CASSSVRGPRGKLFF. The CDR3 coding sequence is TGTGCCAGCAGTTCAGTTCGAGGACCGAGGGGAAAACTGTTTTTT.

This clonotype showed up just a few times. The chain has TRBV18 and TRBJ1-1, with 7 positions matching TRBD1. The CDR3 has 13 amino acids. CDR1 is KGHSH, CDR2 LQKENI, per germline. V was clipped by 3 bases and J by 5 bases; unmatched bases: 3. The CDR3, as DNA: TGTGCCAGCTCACCTACAGGGGTTACTGAAGCTTTCTTT. It encodes CASSPTGVTEAFF.

This chain links TRBV6-2 or TRBV6-3 with TRBJ2-3, with 12 bases aligning to TRBD2. The CDR3 has 15 amino acids. Trimming removed 8 bases from V and 4 bases from J; junction bases left unmatched: 7. Germline lookup yields CDR1 MNHEY and CDR2 SVGEGT. The CDR3 DNA reads TGTGCCAGCTGCAAACTAGCGGGAGGTTCAGATACGCAGTATTTT. Its translation is CASCKLAGGSDTQYF.

The rearrangement links TRBV3-1 to TRBJ2-3; no clear D. Germline CDR1 is LGHDT and CDR2 is YNNKEL (reference sequence). V dropped 2 bases and J dropped 1 base, with 10 bases sitting between them. The CDR3 totals 15 residues. CDR3 sequence (DNA): TGTGCCAGCAGCCAAAGTCTTCGGGGCACAGATACGCAGTATTTT. It is translated as CASSQSLRGTDTQYF.

This clonotype was detected many times. The rearrangement joins TRBV7-9 to TRBJ1-2; 9 bases line up with TRBD1. CDR1 SEHNR and CDR2 FQNEAQ come from the germline V gene (reference sequence). The CDR3 spans 14 residues. V dropped 5 bases and J dropped 8; count of bases not matched to a gene: 9. CDR3 nucleotides: TGTGCCAGCAGCCAGATGACAGGGGGATTCGGCTACACCTTC. Translated, it gives CASSQMTGGFGYTF.

In its sample, this clonotype was seen once. The chain employs TRBV25-1 and TRBJ2-1; D call uncertain. Germline values: CDR1 MGHDK, CDR2 SYGVNS. This CDR3 is built from 14 residues. Deletions cut 2 bases from V and 3 bases from J, with 8 bases between. The CDR3 nucleotides are TGTGCCAGCAGTGAAAGGCGCAGCTACAATGAGCAGTTCTTC. Translated, it gives CASSERRSYNEQFF.

The chain links TRBV30 to TRBJ2-1, with TRBD2 matching 13 bases. Germline V gene data show CDR1 as GTSNPN and CDR2 as SVGIG (reference sequence). This CDR3 is built from 19 residues. The trim removed 1 base at V and 1 base at J, leaving 10 bases unmatched. CDR3 protein: CAWSGLLAGGRGSYNEQFF. Written as DNA, the CDR3 is TGTGCCTGGAGTGGATTACTAGCGGGAGGGAGGGGGTCCTACAATGAGCAGTTCTTC.